The entry below describes one TCR beta chain. The sample holds a few counts of this clone. The target of this receptor is not known. Within one base of it there is no much larger clone, and no base qualities were kept. These data originate in a study of T cell repertoires and HLA-DP antigens (dated by TCRdb to 2016 to 2019). Broadly, across the study: Using HeLa cells transduced to present allogeneic HLA-DP, the study set up an in vitro model of CD4+ T cell alloreactivity. The average DNA input was approximately 220 ng for sorted CD137+CD4+ samples versus about 1,200 ng for pre-culture CD4+ samples. The three donors, two male and one female, ranged from the 18-to-29 to the 60-to-69 age band. One alloantigen differed from self by one peptide-binding groove amino acid, whereas the other differed by ten, modelling structurally similar versus dissimilar alloantigens.

Magnetic bead negative selection was used to isolate untouched CD4+ T cells from Ficoll-separated PBMC, with an average purity of approximately 98%. Magnetic beads were used to isolate untouched CD4+ T cells from Ficoll-separated PBMC, giving roughly 98% purity with negligible CD8+ contamination. Peripheral blood mononuclear cells came from the buffy coats of a few healthy blood donors. Each of the three donors was CMV seronegative. The DNeasy Blood & Tissue Kit was used to extract genomic DNA. TCRB sequencing was performed on genomic DNA from sorted CD137+CD4+ cells and pre-culture CD4+ baseline samples from each subject. The immunoSEQ multiplex PCR, with forward primers for 54 TRBV segments and reverse primers for 13 TRBJ segments, was used to amplify TCRB CDR3 regions. Deep resolution, with a target of 190,000 or so T cell genomes, was applied to the sequencing of pre-culture CD4+ samples. Sequencing of the amplicons was done on an Illumina HiSeq System, giving 87 bp reads that spanned the CDR3. As for the original processing: Reads were corrected for PCR and sequencing errors, and CDR3 regions were defined by alignment to IMGT reference sequences. Template and unique rearrangement counts were estimated using synthetic template pools. Clonality was computed as 1 minus Pielou's evenness. Richness was estimated with the Daley-Smith estimator. Morisita's index was used to measure repertoire overlap. A clone counted as low-abundance if it appeared in cultured samples but went undetected in the pre-culture repertoire of the same donor. Held by TCRdb, this immuneACCESS table contains in-frame sequences only and omits some clones. Under half of the omission traces to an unresolved V gene where checked; the cause of the rest is unknown. Clone size and V and J calls were adopted from that table, with D and trimming inferred from the DNA. The sample records about 73,000 clones, roughly 77% of which are singletons. The top ten clones comprise approximately 1.4% of the sample.

The study at large found these results: Similar clonality (about 0.38) was observed for sorted CD137+ cells against both alloantigens, and this clonality was much higher than that observed in pre-culture samples (roughly 0.041). Limitations included only a few donors, a non-physiological HeLa antigen-presenting system, and the use of total CD4+ responder cells. Separate analysis of naive and memory CD4+ repertoires was not performed. Clones undetected before culture had an average cumulative frequency of 36.3% against one allele and around 55% against the other.

Based on the germline V gene, the CDR1 and CDR2 sequences are SGHTA and FQGNSA. The CDR3 goes from the cysteine to the phenylalanine over 17 residues. Left in the record is the CDR3 DNA by itself, 51 bases read in frame from the first base. Germline trimming: 4 bases from V, 3 bases from J; junction bases outside gene matches: 11. Input material: CD4+ T cells from PBMCs. This TCR came from a man aged 55 to 69 in good health and CMV-seronegative. The rearranged chain carries TRBV7-2 and TRBJ2-4, with 8 middle bases fitting TRBD2. CDR3 sequence: CASSSAILAGGKNIQYF. The bases read TGTGCCAGCAGCTCAGCCATCCTAGCGGGTGGCAAAAACATTCAGTACTTC.